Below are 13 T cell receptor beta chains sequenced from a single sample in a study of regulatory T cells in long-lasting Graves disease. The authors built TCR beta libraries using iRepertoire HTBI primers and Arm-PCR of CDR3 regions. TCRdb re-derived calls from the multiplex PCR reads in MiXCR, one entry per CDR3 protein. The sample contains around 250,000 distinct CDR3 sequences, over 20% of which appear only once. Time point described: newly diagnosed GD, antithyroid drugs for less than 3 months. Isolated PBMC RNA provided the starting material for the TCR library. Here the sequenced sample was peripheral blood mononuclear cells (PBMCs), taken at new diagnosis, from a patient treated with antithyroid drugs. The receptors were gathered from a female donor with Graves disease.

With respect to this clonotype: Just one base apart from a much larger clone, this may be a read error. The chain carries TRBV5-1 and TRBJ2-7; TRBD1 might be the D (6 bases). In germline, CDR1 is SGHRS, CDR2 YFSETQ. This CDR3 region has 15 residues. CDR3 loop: CASSQQQGATYEQCF. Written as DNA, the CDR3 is TGTGCCAGCAGCCAACAACAGGGTGCAACCTACGAGCAGTGCTTC. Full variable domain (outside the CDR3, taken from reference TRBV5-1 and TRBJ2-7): KAGVTQTPRYLIKTRGQQVTLSCSPISGHRSVSWYQQTPGQGLQFLFEYFSETQRNKGNFPGRFSGRQFSNSRSEMNVSTLELGDSALYLCASSQQQGATYEQCFGPGTRLTVT.

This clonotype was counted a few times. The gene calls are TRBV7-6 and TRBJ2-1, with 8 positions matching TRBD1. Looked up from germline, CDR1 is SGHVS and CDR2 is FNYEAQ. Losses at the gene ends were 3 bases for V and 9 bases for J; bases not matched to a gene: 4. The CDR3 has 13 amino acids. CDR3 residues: CASSFGQGLEQFF. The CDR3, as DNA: TGTGCCAGCAGCTTCGGACAGGGACTTGAGCAGTTCTTC. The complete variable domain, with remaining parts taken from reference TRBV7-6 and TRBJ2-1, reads GAGVSQSPRYKVTKRGQDVALRCDPISGHVSLYWYRQALGQGPEFLTYFNYEAQQDKSGLPNDRFSAERPEGSISTLTIQRTEQRDSAMYRCASSFGQGLEQFFGPGTRLTVL.

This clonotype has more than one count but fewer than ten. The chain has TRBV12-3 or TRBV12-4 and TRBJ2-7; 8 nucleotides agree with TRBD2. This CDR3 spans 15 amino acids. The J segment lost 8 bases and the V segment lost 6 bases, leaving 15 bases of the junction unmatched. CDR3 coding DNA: TGTGCCAGCAGGCCACTATCGGGAGGGCGATACAAGCAGTACTTC. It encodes CASRPLSGGRYKQYF.

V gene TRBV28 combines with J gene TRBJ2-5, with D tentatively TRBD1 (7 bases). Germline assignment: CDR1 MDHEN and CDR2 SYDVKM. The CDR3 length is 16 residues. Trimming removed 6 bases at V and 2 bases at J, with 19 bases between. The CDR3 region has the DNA TGTGCCAGCAGCTCGATTCAGGGGGGACGGCAAGAGACCCAGTACTTC. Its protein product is CASSSIQGGRQETQYF.

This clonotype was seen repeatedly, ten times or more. The CDR3 DNA is TGTGCCAGCAGCTTAGACCCAGGGGGGGGATATGAGCAGTTCTTC. This sequence encodes CASSLDPGGGYEQFF. V usage is TRBV7-8 and J usage is TRBJ2-1, with D tentatively TRBD1 or TRBD2 (7 bases each). V was shortened by 1 base and J by 8 bases, with 15 bases between the two germline ends. The CDR3 is 15 amino acids. CDR1 SGHVS and CDR2 FQNEAQ come from the germline V gene. Supplemented by reference TRBV7-8 and TRBJ2-1, the full variable domain reads GAGVSQSPRYKVAKRGQDVALRCDPISGHVSLFWYQQALGQGPEFLTYFQNEAQLDKSGLPSDRFFAERPEGSVSTLKIQRTQQEDSAVYLCASSLDPGGGYEQFFGPGTRLTVL.

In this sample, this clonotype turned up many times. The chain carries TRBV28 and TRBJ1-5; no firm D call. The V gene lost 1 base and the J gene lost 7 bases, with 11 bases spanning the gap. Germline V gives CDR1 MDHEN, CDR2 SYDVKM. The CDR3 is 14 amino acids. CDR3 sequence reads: CASSLSGRGQPQHF. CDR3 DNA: TGTGCCAGCAGTTTATCGGGCCGGGGACAGCCCCAGCATTTT.

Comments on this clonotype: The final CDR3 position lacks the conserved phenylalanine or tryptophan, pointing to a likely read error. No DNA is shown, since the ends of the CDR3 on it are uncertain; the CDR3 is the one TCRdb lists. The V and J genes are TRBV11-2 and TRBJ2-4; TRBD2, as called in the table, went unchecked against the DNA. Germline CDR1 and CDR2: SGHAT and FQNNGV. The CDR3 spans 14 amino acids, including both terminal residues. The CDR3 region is CASSFTTPVQYFGP.

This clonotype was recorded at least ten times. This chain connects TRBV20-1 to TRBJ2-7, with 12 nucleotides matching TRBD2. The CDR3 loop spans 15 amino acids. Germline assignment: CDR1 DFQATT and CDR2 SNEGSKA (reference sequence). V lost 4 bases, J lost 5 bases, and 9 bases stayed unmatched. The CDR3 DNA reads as TGCAGTGCTATTTTCGGACTAGCGGGACTGAACGAGCAGTACTTC. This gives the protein CSAIFGLAGLNEQYF.

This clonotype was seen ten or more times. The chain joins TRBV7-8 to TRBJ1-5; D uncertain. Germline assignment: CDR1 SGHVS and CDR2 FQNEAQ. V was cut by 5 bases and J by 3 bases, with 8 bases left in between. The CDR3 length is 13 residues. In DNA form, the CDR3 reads TGTGCCAGCAGCGTTCGGGACAATCAGCCCCAGCATTTT. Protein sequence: CASSVRDNQPQHF. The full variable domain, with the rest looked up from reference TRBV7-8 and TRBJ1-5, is GAGVSQSPRYKVAKRGQDVALRCDPISGHVSLFWYQQALGQGPEFLTYFQNEAQLDKSGLPSDRFFAERPEGSVSTLKIQRTQQEDSAVYLCASSVRDNQPQHFGDGTRLSIL.

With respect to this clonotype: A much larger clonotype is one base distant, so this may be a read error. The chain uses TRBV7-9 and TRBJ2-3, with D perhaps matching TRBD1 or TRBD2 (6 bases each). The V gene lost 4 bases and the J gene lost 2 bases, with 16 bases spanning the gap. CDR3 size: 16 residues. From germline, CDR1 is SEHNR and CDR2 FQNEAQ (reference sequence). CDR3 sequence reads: CASSWTWGAPTDTQYF. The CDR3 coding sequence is TGTGCCAGCAGCTGGACTTGGGGGGCCCCCACAGATACGCAGTATTTT. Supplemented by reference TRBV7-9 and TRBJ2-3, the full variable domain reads DTGVSQNPRHKITKRGQNVTFRCDPISEHNRLYWYRQTLGQGPEFLTYFQNEAQLEKSRLLSDRFSAERPKGSFSTLEIQRTEQGDSAMYLCASSWTWGAPTDTQYFGPGTRLTVL.

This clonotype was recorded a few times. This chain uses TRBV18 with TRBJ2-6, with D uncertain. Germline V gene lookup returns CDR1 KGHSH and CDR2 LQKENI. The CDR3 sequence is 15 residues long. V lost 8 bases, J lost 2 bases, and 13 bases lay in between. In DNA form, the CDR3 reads TGTGCCAGCACTCCCTGGACCGCTGGGGCCAACGTCCTGACTTTC. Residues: CASTPWTAGANVLTF. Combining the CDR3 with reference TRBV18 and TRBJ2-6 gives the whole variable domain NAGVMQNPRHLVRRRGQEARLRCSPMKGHSHVYWYRQLPEEGLKFMVYLQKENIIDESGMPKERFSAEFPKEGPSILRIQQVVRGDSAAYFCASTPWTAGANVLTFGAGSRLTVL.

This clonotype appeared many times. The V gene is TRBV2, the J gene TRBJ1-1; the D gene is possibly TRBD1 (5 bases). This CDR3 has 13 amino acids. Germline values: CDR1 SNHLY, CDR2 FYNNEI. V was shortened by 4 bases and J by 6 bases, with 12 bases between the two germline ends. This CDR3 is CASSGGPEAEAFF. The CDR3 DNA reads TGTGCCAGCAGTGGGGGCCCAGAGGCTGAAGCTTTCTTT.

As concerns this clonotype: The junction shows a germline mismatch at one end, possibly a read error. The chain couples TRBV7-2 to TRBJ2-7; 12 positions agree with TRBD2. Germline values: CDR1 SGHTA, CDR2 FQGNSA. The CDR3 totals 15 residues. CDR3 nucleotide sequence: TGTGCCAGCAGCTTAGAGGCCTCTCTAGCGGGGGGGCACGACTTC. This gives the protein CASSLEASLAGGHDF. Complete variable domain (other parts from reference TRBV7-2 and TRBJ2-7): GAGVSQSPSNKVTEKGKDVELRCDPISGHTALYWYRQSLGQGLEFLIYFQGNSAPDKSGLPSDRFSAERTGGSVSTLTIQRTQQEDSAVYLCASSLEASLAGGHDFGPGTRLTVT.